This TCR beta chain comes out of a study of blood T cell repertoires in COVID-19. Study-wide background: Samples came from the United States, Italy and Spain, spanning acute and convalescent COVID-19. PBMCs, B-cell-depleted T cells, or T cells provided the cDNA or gDNA that made up the material.

In the original workflow: Counts of nucleated cells, estimated from reference gene primer amplification, were obtained. Sequencing used immunoSEQ multiplex PCR; TCRdb keeps in-frame clones, though not all of them. V, J and clone size derive from that table, while D and trimming were established from the DNA sequence. This sample has about 270,000 clones; roughly nine tenths occur once, and the top ten carry around 2%. The V gene lost 2 bases and the J gene lost 2 bases, with 22 bases spanning the gap. CDR3 length equals 19 residues. In germline, CDR1 is KGHSH, CDR2 LQKENI. The chain combines TRBV18 with TRBJ2-1; tentative D call: TRBD1 (5 bases). The receptor's source is a man aged 45-65 years with acute or convalescent COVID-19. The sequencing input was peripheral blood. CDR3 residues: CASSPKGKLARRAYNEQFF. The CDR3, as DNA: TGTGCCAGCTCACCAAAGGGGAAATTGGCTAGACGGGCCTACAATGAGCAGTTCTTC.